These T cell receptor beta chains were read from a single sample in a study of blood T cells in healthy people across ages. Via MiXCR, TCRdb re-called the 5' RACE reads, giving one row per CDR3 protein. The sample consists of over 1,200,000 distinct CDR3 sequences, 59% of them appearing once. Sequencing input: blood. The receptors here all came from a man in his late teens or twenties in good health. Each CDR3 is given with its conserved first and last residue. A D gene is named only where the DNA matches it firmly.

V	D	J	CDR3
TRBV7-2	TRBD2	TRBJ2-3	CASSISGVNIDTQYF
TRBV10-3	-	TRBJ1-2	CAISESRGEGYTF
TRBV10-3	-	TRBJ1-2	CAISAGTVYGYTF
TRBV12-3/TRBV12-4	TRBD1	TRBJ2-5	CASSRGDRWFETQYF
TRBV12-3/TRBV12-4	-	TRBJ2-5	CASSSLTGSPTSWEQYF
TRBV28	-	TRBJ1-1	CASSFRRNTEAFF
TRBV7-9	-	TRBJ1-2	CASSTTLTTGYTF
TRBV4-1	-	TRBJ2-3	CASSTRLGEADTQYF
TRBV6-5	-	TRBJ1-1	CASTATAANTEAFF
TRBV2	TRBD2	TRBJ2-1	CARSGLAGGNEQFF
TRBV29-1	-	TRBJ2-7	CSVARGGTEQYF
TRBV20-1	TRBD2	TRBJ2-3	CSARPSGITDTQYF
TRBV12-5	TRBD1	TRBJ2-5	CASGLVLVPRQGQETQYF
TRBV4-1	TRBD1	TRBJ2-7	CASSQDQGADWGYEQYF
TRBV18	TRBD1	TRBJ1-2	CASSPRESQGAYGYTF
TRBV12-3/TRBV12-4	TRBD1	TRBJ1-2	CASRSLLPGQGYGYTF
TRBV5-6	-	TRBJ2-3	CASSLVARNTDTQYF
TRBV6-6	-	TRBJ1-2	CASGYAGGNRYGYTF
TRBV2	TRBD1	TRBJ2-7	CASKDRTYEQYF
TRBV20-1	-	TRBJ1-1	CSATRPRRAEAFF
TRBV15	-	TRBJ1-4	CATSGAANEKLFF
TRBV7-2	-	TRBJ1-2	CASSFTPDYYGYTF
TRBV20-1	-	TRBJ2-1	CGGLSGGSYNEQFF